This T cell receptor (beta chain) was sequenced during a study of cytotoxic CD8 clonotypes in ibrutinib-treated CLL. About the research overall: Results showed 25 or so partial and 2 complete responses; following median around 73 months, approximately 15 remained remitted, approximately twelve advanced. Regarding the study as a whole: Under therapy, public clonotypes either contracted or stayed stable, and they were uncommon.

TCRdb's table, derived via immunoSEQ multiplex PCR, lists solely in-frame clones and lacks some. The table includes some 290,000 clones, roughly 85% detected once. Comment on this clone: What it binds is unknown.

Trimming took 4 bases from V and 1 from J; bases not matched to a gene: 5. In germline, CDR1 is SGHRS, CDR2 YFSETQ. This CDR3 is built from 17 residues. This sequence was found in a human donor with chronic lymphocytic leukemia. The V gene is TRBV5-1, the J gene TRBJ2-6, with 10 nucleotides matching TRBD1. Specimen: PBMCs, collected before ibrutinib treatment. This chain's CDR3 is CASSPGQGSSGANVLTF. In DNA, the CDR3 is TGCGCCAGCAGCCCGGGACAGGGGTCTTCTGGGGCCAACGTCCTGACTTTC.